These 27 T cell receptor beta chains were all obtained from the same sample, sequenced in a study of CD8 T cells in Susac syndrome. After extraction with the RNeasy kit, roughly 0.45 to 1 ug of the RNA was reverse transcribed using random hexamers. One entry per CDR3 protein, called by TCRdb with MiXCR from the immunoSEQ multiplex PCR reads. The sample has roughly 150,000 distinct CDR3 sequences, approximately 95% seen once. The sample was CD4+ T cells from PBMCs. The receptor source for this set is a human donor with Susac syndrome.

The chain recombines TRBV19 with TRBJ1-1; the D is unclear. The CDR3 totals 12 residues. V shed 3 bases and J shed 1 base, with 3 bases lying between them. CDR1 and CDR2 from the germline V gene are LNHDA and SQIVND (reference sequence). Here the CDR3 reads CASSIWNTEAFF. Written as DNA, the CDR3 is TGTGCCAGTAGTATTTGGAACACTGAAGCTTTCTTT.

The gene calls are TRBV2 and TRBJ1-6; 8 nucleotides line up with TRBD1. Germline V gene data show CDR1 as SNHLY and CDR2 as FYNNEI. There are 12 residues in the CDR3. The V segment lost 8 bases and the J segment 10 bases; nucleotides outside the gene matches: 4. The CDR3 reads CASQTGVSPLHF. DNA for the CDR3: TGTGCCAGCCAGACAGGGGTATCACCCCTCCACTTT.

The chain is built from TRBV12-3 or TRBV12-4 and TRBJ1-2; D not certain. The CDR3 consists of 12 residues. The germline V and J ends were trimmed by 3 bases and 8 bases, with 10 bases remaining between them. CDR3 in DNA: TGTGCCAGCAGTTTCGAGTTGGGGGGCTACACCTTC. Amino acids: CASSFELGGYTF.

This chain links TRBV11-1 with TRBJ1-1, with no clear D. CDR1 and CDR2 from the germline V gene are SGHAT and FQDESV (reference sequence). V lost 7 bases and J lost 4, with 10 bases in between. CDR3 size: 12 residues. The CDR3 here is CASTIVGTEAFF. Here the CDR3 DNA reads TGTGCCAGCACCATCGTGGGCACTGAAGCTTTCTTT. The full variable domain, its missing parts supplied by reference TRBV11-1 and TRBJ1-1, is EAEVAQSPRYKITEKSQAVAFWCDPISGHATLYWYRQILGQGPELLVQFQDESVVDDSQLPKDRFSAERLKGVDSTLKIQPAELGDSAMYLCASTIVGTEAFFGQGTRLTVV.

The genes are TRBV19 and TRBJ2-6; the D is unclear. The CDR3 sequence is 14 residues long. The germline V gene has CDR1 LNHDA and CDR2 SQIVND (reference sequence). The V end lost 6 bases, the J end lost 3 bases, and 9 bases lay between the germline ends. The CDR3 reads CASRGSFGANVLTF. CDR3 DNA sequence: TGTGCCAGTAGAGGTTCGTTTGGGGCCAACGTCCTGACTTTC. Full variable domain (remainder filled in from reference TRBV19 and TRBJ2-6): DGGITQSPKYLFRKEGQNVTLSCEQNLNHDAMYWYRQDPGQGLRLIYYSQIVNDFQKGDIAEGYSVSREKKESFPLTVTSAQKNPTAFYLCASRGSFGANVLTFGAGSRLTVL.

The J gene is TRBJ2-5, the V gene TRBV5-4, with D maybe TRBD2 (5 bases). Germline assignment: CDR1 SGHNT and CDR2 YYREEE (reference sequence). V lost 4 bases and J 2 bases, leaving 15 bases between the germline ends. The CDR3 consists of 15 residues. The CDR3 loop is CASSLPLGEQETQYF. In nucleotides, the CDR3 is TGTGCCAGCAGCCTCCCACTAGGCGAACAAGAGACCCAGTACTTC.

The genes are TRBV6-6 and TRBJ2-5, with a tentative D call TRBD2 (5 bases). Matching the DNA end better, TRBJ2-7 makes the J call doubtful. This CDR3 has 12 amino acids. Germline assignment: CDR1 MNHNY and CDR2 SVGAGI (reference sequence). This CDR3 is CASSEGVYEQYF. The CDR3 DNA follows: TGTGCCAGCTCCGAGGGCGTCTACGAGCAGTACTTC.

There are a few counts of this clonotype. The gene calls are TRBV12-3 or TRBV12-4 and TRBJ2-2; D unresolved. This CDR3 spans 14 amino acids. The ends were cut back, 3 bases at V and 2 bases at J, with 7 bases in the middle. This CDR3 is CASSFRVNTGELFF. The CDR3 DNA reads TGTGCCAGCAGTTTCCGGGTTAACACCGGGGAGCTGTTTTTT.

This CDR3 reads CASSPKEANTGELFF. The CDR3 DNA is TGTGCCAGCAGCCCGAAGGAGGCGAACACCGGGGAGCTGTTTTTT. The V gene is TRBV7-3, the J gene TRBJ2-2, with D perhaps matching TRBD2 (5 bases). This CDR3 is built from 15 residues. The germline gives CDR1 SGHTA, CDR2 FQGTGA. The V end lost 5 bases, the J end lost 0 bases, and 10 bases lay between the germline ends. Filled out from reference TRBV7-3 and TRBJ2-2, the complete variable domain reads GAGVSQTPSNKVTEKGKYVELRCDPISGHTALYWYRQSLGQGPEFLIYFQGTGAADDSGLPNDRFFAVRPEGSVSTLKIQRTERGDSAVYLCASSPKEANTGELFFGEGSRLTVL.

The genes are TRBV10-3 and TRBJ1-4; 9 nucleotides line up with TRBD1. The ends lost 4 bases at V and 7 bases at J; junction bases unmatched: 7. From germline, CDR1 is ENHRY and CDR2 SYGVKD. The CDR3 extends over 15 amino acids. The CDR3: CAISADRGLVEKLFF. CDR3 sequence (DNA): TGTGCCATCAGTGCGGACAGGGGTTTGGTTGAAAAACTGTTTTTT.

This chain links TRBV9 with TRBJ1-2; 10 nucleotides match TRBD1. Germline CDR1 is SGDLS and CDR2 is YYNGEE. The CDR3 loop spans 15 amino acids. V shed 0 bases and J 5 bases; nucleotides not matched to a gene: 4. The CDR3 region is CASSVEPGQGYGYTF. CDR3 nucleotides: TGTGCCAGCAGCGTAGAGCCGGGACAGGGGTATGGCTACACCTTC.

The gene calls are TRBV2 and TRBJ2-2; D may be TRBD1 (5 bases). Trimming removed 6 bases at V and 5 bases at J, with 10 bases between. This CDR3 contains 13 residues. Germline values: CDR1 SNHLY, CDR2 FYNNEI. Here the CDR3 DNA reads TGTGCCAGCAGCAAGAGGACAACCGGGGAGCTGTTTTTT. Its translation is CASSKRTTGELFF.

In its sample, this clonotype was seen a few times. This chain links TRBV2 with TRBJ1-2; no firm D call. Trimming took off 6 bases at V and 8 bases at J, with 10 bases between the two ends. Germline CDR1 reads SNHLY; CDR2 reads FYNNEI. The CDR3 is 11 residues long. The CDR3 nucleotides read TGTGCCAGCAGCGTTGACACCGGCTACACCTTC. As protein: CASSVDTGYTF.

This chain uses TRBV25-1 with TRBJ2-1; no reliable D call. The CDR3 runs 13 residues. Trimming shortened V by 11 bases and J by 6 bases, and 17 bases separated the two germline ends. From germline, CDR1 is MGHDK and CDR2 SYGVNS. CDR3 nucleotide sequence: TGTGCCGCAGGACCACTTCGCGGCAATGAGCAGTTCTTC. It is translated as CAAGPLRGNEQFF.

The chain is built from TRBV2 and TRBJ2-5; 7 positions agree with TRBD1. Germline values: CDR1 SNHLY, CDR2 FYNNEI. Germline trimming cut 7 bases from V and 5 bases from J; bases unmatched to any gene: 4. The CDR3 contains 12 residues. CDR3 sequence: CASKKTGETQYF. The CDR3 nucleotides are TGTGCCAGCAAGAAGACAGGGGAGACCCAGTACTTC.

This rearrangement joins TRBV3-1 to TRBJ2-2, with 7 bases lining up with TRBD1. This CDR3 is 18 amino acids long. Germline V gene sequence: CDR1 LGHDT, CDR2 YNNKEL (reference sequence). The trim removed 2 bases at V and 0 bases at J, leaving 9 bases unmatched. CDR3 nucleotides: TGTGCCAGCAGCCAACACTTGGGACAGTCCGCGAACACCGGGGAGCTGTTTTTT. Translating gives CASSQHLGQSANTGELFF.

The table lists this clonotype with a count of one. The rearrangement joins TRBV2 to TRBJ1-5, with 7 bases matching TRBD1. CDR1 and CDR2 (germline): SNHLY, FYNNEI. The CDR3 spans 14 residues. The trim removed 6 bases at V and 3 bases at J, leaving 5 bases unmatched. CDR3 sequence (DNA): TGTGCCAGCAGAACACAGGGGATCAATCAGCCCCAGCATTTT. As protein: CASRTQGINQPQHF. The variable domain in full, completed from reference TRBV2 and TRBJ1-5, reads EPEVTQTPSHQVTQMGQEVILRCVPISNHLYFYWYRQILGQKVEFLVSFYNNEISEKSEIFDDQFSVERPDGSNFTLKIRSTKLEDSAMYFCASRTQGINQPQHFGDGTRLSIL.

The chain uses TRBV3-1 and TRBJ2-1; no clear D. Trimming cost V 5 bases and J 8 bases, with 10 bases left between them. Per germline, CDR1 LGHDT and CDR2 YNNKEL (reference sequence). This CDR3 spans 12 amino acids. The CDR3 loop reads CASSWRLHEQFF. CDR3 sequence (DNA): TGTGCCAGCAGCTGGCGGTTACATGAGCAGTTCTTC.

This chain links TRBV11-2 with TRBJ2-3, with TRBD1 as a possible D gene (5 bases). The germline CDR1 and CDR2 sequences are SGHAT and FQNNGV. Deletions cut 7 bases from V and 7 bases from J, with 12 bases between. The CDR3 contains 12 residues. CDR3 DNA: TGTGCCAGCACCGACAGCGATTATACGCAGTATTTT. It specifies CASTDSDYTQYF.

This chain joins TRBV5-6 and TRBJ1-2, with D possibly TRBD1 on 5 matching bases. Germline values: CDR1 SGHDT, CDR2 YYEEEE. The CDR3 covers 15 residues. The V end lost 3 bases, the J end lost 0 bases, and 12 bases lay between the germline ends. The CDR3 region is CASSWAGPSNYGYTF. CDR3 sequence (DNA): TGTGCCAGCAGCTGGGCAGGGCCCTCTAACTATGGCTACACCTTC.

The chain uses TRBV25-1 and TRBJ2-7; 7 nucleotides match TRBD1. Germline CDR1 and CDR2: MGHDK and SYGVNS. With V trimmed by 5 bases and J by 6 bases, 10 bases remained unmatched. The CDR3 sequence is 14 residues long. The CDR3 region has the DNA TGTGCCAGCAGTTCACTTACAGGGGTCGGCGAGCAGTACTTC. Encoded protein: CASSSLTGVGEQYF.

This chain joins TRBV6-6 and TRBJ1-2; no definite D call. V was shortened by 8 bases and J by 2 bases, with 9 bases between the two germline ends. Per the germline V gene, CDR1 is MNHNY and CDR2 is SVGAGI (reference sequence). This CDR3 has 12 amino acids. CDR3: CASWRGNYGYTF. CDR3 nucleotide sequence: TGTGCCAGCTGGAGAGGGAACTATGGCTACACCTTC.

This clonotype showed up just a few times. The V gene is TRBV4-1, the J gene TRBJ1-4; maybe TRBD1 (6 bases). The V gene's germline CDR1 is MGHRA and CDR2 YSYEKL. V was pared by 2 bases and J by 7 bases, with 8 bases between. The CDR3 is 13 amino acids. The CDR3 loop is CASSQTRGEKLFF. The CDR3 DNA follows: TGCGCCAGCAGCCAAACCAGGGGTGAAAAACTGTTTTTT.

This chain links TRBV14 with TRBJ2-7, with TRBD1 matching over 9 bases. V lost 4 bases, J lost 4 bases, and 8 bases stayed unmatched. CDR1 is SGHDN and CDR2 is FVKESK in the germline V gene. CDR3 length: 15 amino acids. The CDR3 DNA is TGTGCCAGCAGCCCGGACAGGGGAGTATTATACGAGCAGTACTTC. As protein: CASSPDRGVLYEQYF.

J is TRBJ1-1 and V is TRBV5-4; D ambiguous. This CDR3 has 14 amino acids. Germline lookup yields CDR1 SGHNT and CDR2 YYREEE (reference sequence). Trimming took off 3 bases at V and 0 bases at J, with 9 bases between the two ends. CDR3 residues: CASSSQRVNTEAFF. DNA for the CDR3: TGTGCCAGCAGCTCCCAAAGGGTGAACACTGAAGCTTTCTTT.

V usage is TRBV9 and J usage is TRBJ1-2; D is undetermined. Trimming took off 3 bases at V and 5 bases at J, with 11 bases between the two ends. Germline CDR1 and CDR2: SGDLS and YYNGEE. The CDR3 has 13 amino acids. Here the CDR3 reads CASSAPPLYGYTF. Written as DNA, the CDR3 is TGTGCCAGCAGCGCCCCCCCGCTTTATGGCTACACCTTC. The complete variable domain, with remaining parts taken from reference TRBV9 and TRBJ1-2, reads DSGVTQTPKHLITATGQRVTLRCSPRSGDLSVYWYQQSLDQGLQFLIQYYNGEERAKGNILERFSAQQFPDLHSELNLSSLELGDSALYFCASSAPPLYGYTFGSGTRLTVV.

The rearrangement links TRBV5-4 to TRBJ2-7, with a tentative D call TRBD1 (5 bases). This CDR3 contains 13 residues. The ends were cut back, 5 bases at V and 0 bases at J, with 9 bases in the middle. Germline V gene data show CDR1 as SGHNT and CDR2 as YYREEE (reference sequence). The CDR3 loop is CASSRQNSYEQYF. The CDR3 DNA reads TGTGCCAGCAGTCGACAGAACTCCTACGAGCAGTACTTC.